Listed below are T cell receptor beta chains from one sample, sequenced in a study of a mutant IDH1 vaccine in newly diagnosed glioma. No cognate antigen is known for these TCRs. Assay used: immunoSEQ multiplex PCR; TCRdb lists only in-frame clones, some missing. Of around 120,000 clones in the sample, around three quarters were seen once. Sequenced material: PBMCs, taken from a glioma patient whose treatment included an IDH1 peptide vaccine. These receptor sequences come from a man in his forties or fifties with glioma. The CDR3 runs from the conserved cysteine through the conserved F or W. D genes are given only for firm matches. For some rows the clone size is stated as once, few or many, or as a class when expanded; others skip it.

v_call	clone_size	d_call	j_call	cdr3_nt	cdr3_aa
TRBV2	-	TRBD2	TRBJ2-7	TGTGCCAGCAGTGAGGGGCCGGGACTAGGGTACGAGCAGTACTTC	CASSEGPGLGYEQYF
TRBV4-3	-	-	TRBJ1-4	TGCGCCAGCAGCCAAGATAGTCAGATTAATGAAAAACTGTTTTTT	CASSQDSQINEKLFF
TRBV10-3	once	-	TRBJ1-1	TGTGCCATCAGTGAGAAGACGACCGGGAACACTGAAGCTTTCTTT	CAISEKTTGNTEAFF
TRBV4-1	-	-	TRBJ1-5	TGCGCCAGCAGCCAAGATCAGAATAGCAATCAGCCCCAGCATTTT	CASSQDQNSNQPQHF
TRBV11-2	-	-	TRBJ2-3	TGTGCCAGCAGTTTCCCTTGGGGCACAGATACGCAGTATTTT	CASSFPWGTDTQYF
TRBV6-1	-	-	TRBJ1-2	TGTGCCAGCAAGACCCGGGCGGGCGGTAACTATGGCTACACCTTC	CASKTRAGGNYGYTF
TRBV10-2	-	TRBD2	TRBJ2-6	TGCGCCAGCAGTAGCGGGATCCCTCTCTCTGGGGCCAACGTCCTGACTTTC	CASSSGIPLSGANVLTF
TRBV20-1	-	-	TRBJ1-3	TGCTCCCCTGGAAACACCATATATTTT	CSPGNTIYF
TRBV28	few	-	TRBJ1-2	TGTGCCAGCAACGGCCAGACAAGCTACACCTTC	CASNGQTSYTF
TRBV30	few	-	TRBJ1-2	TGTGCCCGGTCGGCAGATTTTAACTATGGCTACACCTTC	CARSADFNYGYTF
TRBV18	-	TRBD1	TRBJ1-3	TGTGCCAGCTCACCACTCTCTGGACAGGGTATTGGAAACACCATATATTTT	CASSPLSGQGIGNTIYF
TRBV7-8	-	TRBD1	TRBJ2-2	TGTGCCAGCAGCACCCGACAGGGCTCCGGGGAGCTGTTTTTT	CASSTRQGSGELFF
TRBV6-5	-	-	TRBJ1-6	TGTGCCAGCAACGGTGGGGTTAATTCACCCCTCCACTTT	CASNGGVNSPLHF
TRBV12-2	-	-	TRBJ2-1	TGTGCAAGTCGCTTAGAGTTGCTAGCGGTCAACAATGAGCAGTTCTTC	CASRLELLAVNNEQFF
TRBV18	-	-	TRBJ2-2	TGTGCCAGCTCACAGCTCGGGGAGCTGTTTTTT	CASSQLGELFF
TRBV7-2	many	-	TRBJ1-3	TGTGCCAGCAGCAAACAGGGCTCTGGAAACACCATATATTTT	CASSKQGSGNTIYF
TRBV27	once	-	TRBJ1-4	TGTGCCAGCAGTCCCCTGGCCGCAACTAATGAAAAACTGTTTTTT	CASSPLAATNEKLFF
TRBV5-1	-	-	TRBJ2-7	TGCGCCAGCAGCTTGGAGATAGCCTACGAGCAGTACTTC	CASSLEIAYEQYF
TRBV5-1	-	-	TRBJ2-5	TGCGCCAGCAGCCCCGGGTACCAAGAGACCCAGTACTTC	CASSPGYQETQYF
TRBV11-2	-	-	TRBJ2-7	TGTGCCAGCAGCTTAGTTCAGCGTCGATACGAGCAGTACTTC	CASSLVQRRYEQYF
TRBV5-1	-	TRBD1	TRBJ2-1	TGCGCCAGCAGCTTCGGGACAGGGGTTGTCAATGAGCAGTTCTTC	CASSFGTGVVNEQFF
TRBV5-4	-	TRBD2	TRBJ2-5	TGTGCCAGCAGCCGAGGTCCAAGCGGGACTGGGGAGACCCAGTACTTC	CASSRGPSGTGETQYF
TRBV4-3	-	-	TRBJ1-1	TGCGCCAGCAGCCAAGAAGTTTGGTCCCTAAAGGCTTTCTTT	CASSQEVWSLKAFF
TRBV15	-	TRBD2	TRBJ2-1	TGTGCCACCAGCATCGGGGAGCTAGCGGTCTTTGGAGAGCAGTTCTTC	CATSIGELAVFGEQFF
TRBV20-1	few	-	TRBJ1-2	TGCAGTGCTATAGCCGGGGTTGGCTACACCTTC	CSAIAGVGYTF
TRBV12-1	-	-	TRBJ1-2	TGTGCCAGCAGCCCCCCTGGGGGACGGGGGGATGGCTACACCTTC	CASSPPGGRGDGYTF
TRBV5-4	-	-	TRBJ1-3	TGTGCCAGCAGCTTAGCCGGGCCGCCACGGGGAAACACCATATATTTT	CASSLAGPPRGNTIYF
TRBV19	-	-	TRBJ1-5	TGTGCCAGTAGTATGCGGAGGGGTCTAAATCAGCCCCAGCATTTT	CASSMRRGLNQPQHF
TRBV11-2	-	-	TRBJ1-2	TGTGCCAGCAGCGGGCGGGGGGTTACCTACTATGGCTACACCTTC	CASSGRGVTYYGYTF
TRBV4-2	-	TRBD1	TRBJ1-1	TGTGCCAGCAGCCGAGAGACAGGGGCTGACACTGAAGCTTTCTTT	CASSRETGADTEAFF
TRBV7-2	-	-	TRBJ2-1	TGTGCCAGCAGCACCAGGGGGGACTCCTACAATGAGCAGTTCTTC	CASSTRGDSYNEQFF
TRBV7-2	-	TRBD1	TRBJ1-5	TGTGCCAGCAGCTTACTACCCGGACAGGGGGCAATTAGCAATCAGCCCCAGCATTTT	CASSLLPGQGAISNQPQHF
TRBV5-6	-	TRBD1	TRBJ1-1	TGTGCCAGCAGCTCGACAGGGAGGAACACTGAAGCTTTCTTT	CASSSTGRNTEAFF
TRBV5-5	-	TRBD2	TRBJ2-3	TGTGCCAGCAGCACTACTAGCGGGAGGACAGATACGCAGTATTTT	CASSTTSGRTDTQYF